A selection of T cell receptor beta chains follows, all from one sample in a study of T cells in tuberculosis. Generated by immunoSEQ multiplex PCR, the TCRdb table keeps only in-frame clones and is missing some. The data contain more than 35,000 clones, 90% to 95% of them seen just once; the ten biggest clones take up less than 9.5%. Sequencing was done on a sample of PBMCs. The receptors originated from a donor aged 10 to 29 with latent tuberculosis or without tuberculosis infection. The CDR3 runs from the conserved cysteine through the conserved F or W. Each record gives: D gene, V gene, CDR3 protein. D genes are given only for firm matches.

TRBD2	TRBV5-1	CASGRSSGRLNEQFF
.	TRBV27	CASTGLITGELFF
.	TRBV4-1	CASSQAPGLSQETQYF
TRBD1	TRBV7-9	CASSLGQVTMNTEAFF
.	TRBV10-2	CASSEFRGTYGYTF
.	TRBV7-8	CAGSEAGADYGYTF
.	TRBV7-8	CASSELNYGYTF
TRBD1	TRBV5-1	CASSLLGTDSYEQYF
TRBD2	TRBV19	CASSGFTGGPSNEQFF
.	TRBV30	CAWSVSRGGGYTF
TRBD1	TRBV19	CASSRDRVYEQYF
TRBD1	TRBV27	CASSFREGTGSYEQYF
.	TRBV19	CASRASDQPQHF
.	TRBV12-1	CASSPDRDGANVLTF
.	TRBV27	CASRYSGQRNTEAFF
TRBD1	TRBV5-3	CARSLVERTGKFSNQPQHF
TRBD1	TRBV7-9	CASRSLMGQSTDTQYF
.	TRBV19	CASSIWLENEQFF
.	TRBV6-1	CASSEGRVRDYGYTF
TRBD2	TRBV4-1	CASSPTGTSGLNTGELFF
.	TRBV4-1	CASSPGSADEQYF
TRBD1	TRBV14	CASTITGGIEQFF
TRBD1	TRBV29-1	CSTWTGGKETQYF
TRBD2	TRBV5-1	CASSLGQTSGRVGSYNEQFF
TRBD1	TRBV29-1	CSVIQGAVGELFF
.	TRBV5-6	CASSFTSYEQYF
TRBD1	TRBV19	CASSNLGQGVSPQHF
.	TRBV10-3	CAISESSGYNYGYTF
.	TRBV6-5	CASSPGGSYEQYF
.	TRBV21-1	CASSKDSPHRYGYTF
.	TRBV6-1	CASTSGSEYEQYF
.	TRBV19	CASSIDPRTAGLQPQHF
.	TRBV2	CASSSTATWVNQPQHF
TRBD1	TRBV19	CASTRQGSYNEQFF
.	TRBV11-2	CASSLGQGWYEQYF
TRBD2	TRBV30	CAWTNRGVEGYEQYF
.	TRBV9	CASSAPFTGSSYNEQFF
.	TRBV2	CASSDSGTDTQYF
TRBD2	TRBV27	CASRRQGTSYGPDTQYF
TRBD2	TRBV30	CAWSLLAVQYTDTQYF
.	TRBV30	CAWSVWVRGTEKLFF
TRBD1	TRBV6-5	CASSYSRDSYSYGYTF
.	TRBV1	CTSSQSESSNQPQHF
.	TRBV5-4	CASSRDRGHEQYF
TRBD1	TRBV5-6	CASSPGTGNTGELFF